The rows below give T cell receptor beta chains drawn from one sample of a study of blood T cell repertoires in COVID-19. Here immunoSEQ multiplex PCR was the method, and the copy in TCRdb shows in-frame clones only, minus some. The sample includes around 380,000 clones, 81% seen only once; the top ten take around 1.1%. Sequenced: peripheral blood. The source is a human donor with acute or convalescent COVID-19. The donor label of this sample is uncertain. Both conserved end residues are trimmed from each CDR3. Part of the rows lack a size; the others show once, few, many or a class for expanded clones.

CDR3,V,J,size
ASSSGTSGRVYEQY,TRBV7-9,TRBJ2-7,-
AISEFEEQF,TRBV10-3,TRBJ2-1,-
ASSPVAGGSTDTQY,TRBV11-2,TRBJ2-3,-
ASSYRGAYGYT,TRBV12-3/TRBV12-4,TRBJ1-2,-
ASSSVGLVETQY,TRBV2,TRBJ2-5,-
ASSSFQGGYEQY,TRBV6-5,TRBJ2-7,-
ASSTTSGNYNEQF,TRBV5-1,TRBJ2-1,-
SAIEKRAGTEAF,TRBV20-1,TRBJ1-1,-
ASSRTGSGANVLT,TRBV28,TRBJ2-6,-
ASSGGTGWSGNTIY,TRBV7-2,TRBJ1-3,-
ASSPSTEPGRDGYT,TRBV18,TRBJ1-2,few
ASSPHDREAF,TRBV9,TRBJ1-1,-
ASRSGGMGLGNQPQH,TRBV27,TRBJ1-5,-
ASSLAGTSGSLGNEQF,TRBV5-5,TRBJ2-1,-
ASSRGRRETGELF,TRBV19,TRBJ2-2,-
AWSVEYQETQY,TRBV30,TRBJ2-5,-
ATSSGVTETQY,TRBV15,TRBJ2-5,-
ASSTRGDLRGSPLH,TRBV5-1,TRBJ1-6,-
ASRLTGPAVGGYT,TRBV10-2,TRBJ1-2,-
ASSPTNRGNTEAF,TRBV18,TRBJ1-1,-
ASSPPGIYGYT,TRBV19,TRBJ1-2,-
ASSAGGQGPEKLF,TRBV7-8,TRBJ1-4,few
ASSLGVGQISYEQY,TRBV27,TRBJ2-7,once
ASSSLAGSTDTQY,TRBV5-1,TRBJ2-3,-
ASSVGLAGGSPTQY,TRBV2,TRBJ2-5,-
SASPIGGTDLRNQPQH,TRBV20-1,TRBJ1-5,-
ASSPETVGAGLSSYEQY,TRBV18,TRBJ2-7,-
AWSVTSINEKLF,TRBV30,TRBJ1-4,-
ASSAPDRSYEQY,TRBV27,TRBJ2-7,-
ASSINPYSNKAYEQY,TRBV19,TRBJ2-7,-
ASSLTGTGNYYGYT,TRBV5-8,TRBJ1-2,-
AWSLGGLRTGELF,TRBV30,TRBJ2-2,few
ASSSPGTSGRASNEQF,TRBV5-8,TRBJ2-1,-
ASSVQGLGPQH,TRBV28,TRBJ1-5,-
ASSTGQKRNQPQH,TRBV5-8,TRBJ1-5,-
ATSRPYT,TRBV15,TRBJ1-2,-
ATSEDWDSEVKF,TRBV24-1,TRBJ2-1,-
ASSPIQGDGYT,TRBV18,TRBJ1-2,-
ASGSDRGRVNGYT,TRBV12-5,TRBJ1-2,-
ASNFLGGNEQF,TRBV2,TRBJ2-1,few
AWASGSVTDTQY,TRBV30,TRBJ2-3,-
ASSDWGAGELF,TRBV2,TRBJ2-2,-
ASSRGQTNTEAF,TRBV7-9,TRBJ1-1,-
ASSRLFNQPQH,TRBV6-5,TRBJ1-5,-
ASSVGSGRMFEQF,TRBV9,TRBJ2-1,-
ASTRTASNYGYT,TRBV19,TRBJ1-2,-
SASLRNYNEQF,TRBV20-1,TRBJ2-1,-
ATSGTYGNEQY,TRBV27,TRBJ2-7,-
ASSLEGSLLTNEKLF,TRBV5-1,TRBJ1-4,-
ASRESQGMYTEAF,TRBV27,TRBJ1-1,-
ASSLTGTNTGELF,TRBV7-9,TRBJ2-2,-
ASSQQEQGETQY,TRBV4-1,TRBJ2-5,few